This T cell receptor (beta chain) was sequenced during a study of blood T cell repertoires in COVID-19. Overall study context: The study drew acute and convalescent COVID-19 samples from the United States, Italy and Spain. PBMCs, B-cell-depleted T cells, or T cells were the source of the cDNA or gDNA that made up the material.

CDR1 is DFQATT, CDR2 SNEGSKA, per germline (reference sequence). V was cut by 3 bases and J by 0 bases, with 18 bases left in between. The CDR3 has 17 amino acids. Participants were aged 18 to 89 years, lived in under 25 US areas, and enrolled virtually. TCRdb's copy holds only in-frame clones and misses some; the assay was immunoSEQ multiplex PCR. The sample consists of 150,000 or so clones, 78% of them appearing once. Sequencing was done on a sample of PBMCs or T cells enriched from blood (not recorded which). The V call is TRBV20-1, the J call TRBJ1-5; D possibly corresponds to TRBD1 (6 bases). The TCR originated in a woman aged 50 to 65 who had recovered from COVID-19. CDR3 residues: CSASRGKQGYSNQPQHF. CDR3 nucleotide sequence: TGCAGTGCTAGTAGGGGGAAACAGGGATATAGCAATCAGCCCCAGCATTTT.